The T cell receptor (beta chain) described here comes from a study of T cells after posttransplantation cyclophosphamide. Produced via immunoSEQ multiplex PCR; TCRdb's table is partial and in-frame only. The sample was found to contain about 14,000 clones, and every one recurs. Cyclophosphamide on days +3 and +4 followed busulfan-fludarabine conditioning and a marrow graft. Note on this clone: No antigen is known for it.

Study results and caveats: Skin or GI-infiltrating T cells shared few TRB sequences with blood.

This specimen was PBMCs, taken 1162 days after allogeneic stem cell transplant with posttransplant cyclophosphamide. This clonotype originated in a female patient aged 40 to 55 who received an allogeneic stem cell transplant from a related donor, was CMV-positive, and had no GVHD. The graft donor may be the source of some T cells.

CDR3 protein: CASSEAGGGTDTQYF. The CDR3 nucleotides read TGTGCCAGCAGTGAAGCGGGGGGGGGCACAGATACGCAGTATTTT. The chain is built from TRBV28 and TRBJ2-3, with TRBD2 matching over 10 bases. J gave up 1 base and V 5 bases, and 3 bases lay outside the gene matches. This CDR3 is built from 15 residues. Germline V lookup: CDR1 MDHEN, CDR2 SYDVKM. Drawing the rest from reference TRBV28 and TRBJ2-3, the complete variable domain is DVKVTQSSRYLVKRTGEKVFLECVQDMDHENMFWYRQDPGLGLRLIYFSYDVKMKEKGDIPEGYSVSREKKERFSLILESASTNQTSMYLCASSEAGGGTDTQYFGPGTRLTVL.